Following are 8 T cell receptor beta chains from one sample sequenced in a study of human T cells and chemical hapten exposure. MiXCR, run by TCRdb on the RACE reads, gives a single entry per CDR3 protein. The sample shows hundreds of thousands of distinct CDR3 sequences, about 6% of them seen only once. Time point defined: patch test 2, 6 weeks after DPC sensitization. Treatment here: therapeutic diphenylcyclopropenone sensitization with weekly scalp DPC. The sample here was whole blood, taken in connection with sensitization to the hapten diphenylcyclopropenone (DPC). The receptors here all came from a woman aged 18 to 35 with alopecia areata. Some clones in this sample may be carry-over from other donors' samples.

This chain joins TRBV28 and TRBJ2-1; D is possibly TRBD1 (5 bases). The CDR3 contains 15 residues. Germline V gives CDR1 MDHEN, CDR2 SYDVKM. With 6 bases removed from V and 5 bases from J, the gap between germline ends came to 17 bases. Here the CDR3 DNA reads TGTGCCAGCAGCCCACAGGTTTACACGAACAATGAGCAGTTCTTC. Translation gives CASSPQVYTNNEQFF.

The rearrangement uses TRBV14 and TRBJ2-7; D is unresolved. The CDR3 is 14 residues long. V lost 1 base and J 3 bases, leaving 10 bases between the germline ends. Germline assignment: CDR1 SGHDN and CDR2 FVKESK. The CDR3 reads CASSQGAVYYEQYF. DNA for the CDR3: TGTGCCAGCAGCCAAGGAGCAGTCTACTACGAGCAGTACTTC.

This clonotype has just a few counts. V and J are TRBV4-2 and TRBJ2-3; D is perhaps TRBD2 (6 bases). The V gene's germline CDR1 is LGHNA and CDR2 YNFKEQ. The CDR3 loop spans 12 amino acids. V was clipped by 6 bases and J by 9 bases, with 13 bases between them. The CDR3 sequence is CASRRDSRTQYF. CDR3 coding DNA: TGTGCCAGCAGACGGGACTCCAGAACGCAGTATTTT.

V and J are TRBV6-1 and TRBJ2-7, with 9 nucleotides matching TRBD1. Per germline, CDR1 MNHNS and CDR2 SASEGT. V lost 6 bases, J lost 1 base, and 16 bases stayed unmatched. CDR3 size: 18 residues. CDR3 nucleotides: TGTGCCAGCAGCCCCTATCACCCCAGGACAGGGGCGTCCTACGAGCAGTACTTC. Translation gives CASSPYHPRTGASYEQYF.

Many counts were recorded for this clonotype. V usage is TRBV12-3 or TRBV12-4 and J usage is TRBJ1-1, with TRBD1 identical over 7 bases. CDR3 size: 16 residues. Germline trimming cut 5 bases from V and 1 base from J; bases unmatched to any gene: 10. CDR3 in amino acids: CASSEDKTGTNTEAFF. In DNA form, the CDR3 reads TGTGCCAGCAGTGAAGACAAGACAGGGACGAACACTGAAGCTTTCTTT.

This clonotype turned up a few times. The V gene is TRBV6-1, the J gene TRBJ1-5; D might be TRBD1 (5 bases). Germline CDR1 reads MNHNS; CDR2 reads SASEGT. The CDR3 sequence is 16 residues long. V lost 9 bases and J 4 bases, leaving 22 bases between the germline ends. The CDR3 DNA is TGTGCCAGTCATAGTCTTGGGACGGGATCAAATCAGCCCCAGCATTTT. Amino acids: CASHSLGTGSNQPQHF.

J is TRBJ2-7 and V is TRBV29-1, with 7 nucleotides matching TRBD1. Germline trimming cut 8 bases from V and 4 bases from J; bases unmatched to any gene: 8. The germline V gene encodes CDR1 SQVTM and CDR2 ANQGSEA. The CDR3 extends over 12 amino acids. CDR3 DNA sequence: TGCAGCAACCGGGACAGCCCATACGAGCAGTACTTC. As protein: CSNRDSPYEQYF.

This clonotype was recorded at least ten times. The chain is built from TRBV6-6 and TRBJ1-4; 12 bases agree with TRBD1. In germline, CDR1 is MNHNY, CDR2 SVGAGI (reference sequence). Trimming cost V 9 bases and J 4 bases; bases outside gene matches: 9. CDR3 length: 16 residues. The CDR3 protein is CASFPGQGAINEKLFF. In nucleotides, the CDR3 is TGTGCCAGTTTTCCGGGACAGGGGGCGATTAATGAAAAACTGTTTTTT.